This T cell receptor (beta chain) originates from a study of blood T cells in healthy people across ages. Study overall: Per every two T cells, about one barcoded beta molecule was captured by template switching. Study observations and caveats: Comparison with aged donors showed that long-lived donors had more naive CD4+ cells and higher diversity. The recorded TCR beta diversity per million T cells decreased in a roughly linear manner with age.

The CDR3 runs 14 residues. Deletions cut 6 bases from V and 1 base from J, with 10 bases between. Germline V gene lookup returns CDR1 WSHSY and CDR2 SAAADI. In regard to this clonotype: Its target is unknown.

Next came a second PCR, run for roughly 6 to 11 cycles, which used a sample-barcoded 5' primer along with a J-beta primer mix. Tagging of each cDNA molecule was performed by a template-switch adaptor with 12 random nucleotides. TCRdb ran MiXCR on the 5' RACE reads and lists one entry per CDR3 protein. Among around 970,000 distinct CDR3 sequences listed, roughly 47% were seen once. The TCR originated in a woman aged 55-70 years in good health. The source material was blood. The chain uses TRBV10-2 and TRBJ1-3; a possible D gene is TRBD1 (6 bases). The CDR3 bases are TGCGCCAGCAGCCTACAGGGTTCTGGAAACACCATATATTTT. This codes for CASSLQGSGNTIYF.